Included here is one T cell receptor beta chain sequence, with context. This entry belongs to a study of regulatory T cells in long-lasting Graves disease. Germline V lookup: CDR1 SGHRS, CDR2 YFSETQ. There are 16 residues in the CDR3. V was trimmed by 1 base and J by 7 bases, leaving 17 bases between them. Through Arm-PCR of CDR3 regions and iRepertoire HTBI primers, TCR beta libraries were built. TCRdb fed the multiplex PCR reads into MiXCR, producing one record per CDR3 protein. The profile shows some 320,000 distinct CDR3 sequences, about 18% of them singletons. Time point: newly diagnosed GD, antithyroid drugs for less than 3 months. Extracted RNA from PBMCs served as the source of the TCR library. Patients were from an endocrinology department in Xi'an, China.

The sample consisted of peripheral blood mononuclear cells (PBMCs), taken at new diagnosis, from a patient treated with antithyroid drugs. This chain joins TRBV5-1 and TRBJ2-2; possible D gene TRBD2, 6 bases. The TCR sequence derives from a female donor with Graves disease. CDR3 in amino acids: CASSLQTLRDVGELFF. In DNA form, the CDR3 reads TGCGCCAGCAGCTTGCAGACTTTGCGGGATGTCGGGGAGCTGTTTTTT.